Below are 5 T cell receptor beta chains sequenced from a single sample in a study of cytomegalovirus exposure and HLA in healthy donors. The PCR ran on 60 Vbeta and 13 Jbeta primers. Sequencing was performed with immunoSEQ multiplex PCR; in TCRdb, only in-frame clones are kept and a portion is missing. The sample carries approximately 110,000 clones, approximately 82% recorded once. The sequencing sample was made of PBMCs. The source is a man aged 40-50 years in good health and CMV-seropositive.

The chain couples TRBV9 to TRBJ2-3, with D unclear. Germline-derived CDR1 and CDR2 are SGDLS and YYNGEE. This CDR3 contains 14 residues. V lost 4 bases, J lost 0 bases, and 9 bases lay in between. The chain's CDR3 is CASSPTSSTDTQYF. DNA for the CDR3: TGTGCCAGCAGCCCAACCAGTAGCACAGATACGCAGTATTTT.

The J gene is TRBJ2-2, the V gene TRBV7-2, with D possibly TRBD1 on 6 matching bases. This CDR3 region has 18 residues. Germline lookup yields CDR1 SGHTA and CDR2 FQGNSA. The V gene lost 6 bases and the J gene lost 1 base, with 21 bases spanning the gap. The chain's CDR3 is CASRFSGDALWNTGELFF. Written as DNA, the CDR3 is TGTGCCAGCAGATTTTCAGGGGACGCCTTATGGAACACCGGGGAGCTGTTTTTT.

This clone was picked up one time. The V gene is TRBV6-1, the J gene TRBJ2-1; 7 bases match TRBD1. The CDR3 consists of 14 residues. The germline gives CDR1 MNHNS, CDR2 SASEGT. V lost 6 bases, J lost 6 bases, and 8 bases stayed unmatched. The CDR3, as DNA: TGTGCCAGCAGAACAGGGGATGTGACCAATGAGCAGTTCTTC. Protein: CASRTGDVTNEQFF.

This chain connects TRBV7-6 to TRBJ1-5; the D gene is possibly TRBD1 (5 bases). Looked up from germline, CDR1 is SGHVS and CDR2 is FNYEAQ. The CDR3 totals 13 residues. With 7 bases removed from V and 3 bases from J, the gap between germline ends came to 10 bases. CDR3 sequence: CASKGGDNQPQHF. In DNA, the CDR3 is TGTGCCAGCAAGGGAGGGGACAATCAGCCCCAGCATTTT.

The chain joins TRBV19 to TRBJ2-1; 8 positions agree with TRBD2. CDR1 is LNHDA, CDR2 SQIVND, per germline (reference sequence). The CDR3 has 14 residues. After removal of 3 bases from V and 5 bases from J, the junction contained 3 bases not matched to a gene. CDR3 loop: CASSIAGGDNEQFF. DNA for the CDR3: TGTGCCAGTAGTATTGCCGGGGGGGACAATGAGCAGTTCTTC.